This T cell receptor beta chain appears in the sequencing data of a study of CD8+ T cells in alopecia areata. Study context: Patients received oral tofacitinib, 5 to 10 mg twice daily, for moderate-to-severe alopecia areata.

The treatment is: oral pan-JAK inhibitor, 5-10 mg twice daily. Collected material from alopecia areata patients comprised lesional scalp punch biopsies and peripheral blood. RNA extraction and reverse transcription yielded cDNA as sequencing template. Libraries were prepared by immunoSEQ multiplex PCR; TCRdb keeps only in-frame clonotypes and omits some of them. This repertoire shows approximately 300,000 clones, 58% found once; its top ten account for under 2%. Study conclusions and caveats: In patients, TCRs were shared less clearly than in mice, and HLA may possibly be involved. Scalp clonality dropped significantly under tofacitinib, as did expanded CD8+ top-100 clones.

CDR3 length equals 13 residues. Trimming took off 4 bases at V and 5 bases at J, with 10 bases between the two ends. The V gene's germline CDR1 is SGHRS and CDR2 YFSETQ. Comments on this clone: What it binds is unknown.

The rearrangement uses TRBV5-1 and TRBJ2-1; D unresolved. The sample in question was CD4+ T cells sorted from blood, obtained at week 24, from a patient treated with tofacitinib. The sequence was collected from a human donor with alopecia areata. The CDR3 region has the DNA TGCGCCAGCAGCATCCTCACCAACAATGAGCAGTTCTTC. This codes for CASSILTNNEQFF.